This TCR beta chain emerged from a study of shared T cell receptors in the human thymus. The table came from immunoSEQ multiplex PCR; TCRdb's copy has only in-frame clones and leaves some out. The profile shows 700,000 or so clones, approximately 85% of them singletons. This CDR3 comprises 15 residues. The germline gives CDR1 SGHRS, CDR2 YFSETQ. The J segment lost 1 base and the V segment lost 5 bases, leaving 8 bases of the junction unmatched. This same sample was also part of a study on human thymus T cells. Per that study: Samples came from healthy Finnish infants during open corrective cardiac surgery. The thymus was resected at corrective cardiac surgery. Unrelated individuals reportedly shared highly overlapping thymic TCR repertoires.

This receptor was identified in a girl under three years old with a congenital heart defect. The sample was thymocytes. The gene calls are TRBV5-1 and TRBJ1-2, with 7 nucleotides matching TRBD1. CDR3 sequence (DNA): TGCGCCAGCAGTCCGAGGGGGCTGAATAACTATGGCTACACCTTC. Residues: CASSPRGLNNYGYTF.